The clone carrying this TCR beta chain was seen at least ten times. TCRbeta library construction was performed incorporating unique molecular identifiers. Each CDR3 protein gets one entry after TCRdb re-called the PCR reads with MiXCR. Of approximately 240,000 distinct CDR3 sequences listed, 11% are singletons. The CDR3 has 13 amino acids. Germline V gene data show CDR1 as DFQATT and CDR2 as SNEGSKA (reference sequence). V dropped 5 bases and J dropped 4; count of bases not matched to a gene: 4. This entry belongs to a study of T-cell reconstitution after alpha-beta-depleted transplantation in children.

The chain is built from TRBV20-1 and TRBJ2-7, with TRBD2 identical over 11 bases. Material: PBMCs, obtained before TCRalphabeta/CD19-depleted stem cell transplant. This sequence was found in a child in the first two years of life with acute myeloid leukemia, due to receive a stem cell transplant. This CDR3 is CSAPTSGRYEQYF. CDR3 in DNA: TGCAGTGCTCCTACTAGCGGGAGATACGAGCAGTACTTC.